Sequencing of this T cell receptor (beta chain) was carried out in a study of blood T cell repertoires in COVID-19. At the level of the study: Spain, Italy and the United States supplied samples that represented acute and convalescent COVID-19. PBMCs, B-cell-depleted T cells, or T cells provided the cDNA or gDNA that made up the material.

How the authors handled the data: Reference gene primer amplification gave nucleated cell count estimates. Assay: immunoSEQ multiplex PCR; the TCRdb copy retains only in-frame clones and omits some. The V and J calls and clone size come from that table; D and trimming were worked out from the DNA. The sample includes 300,000 to 450,000 clones, around 87% of them seen just once. The germline gives CDR1 SGHAT, CDR2 FQNNGV. V was cut by 1 base and J by 6 bases, with 13 bases left in between. The CDR3 is made up of 15 amino acids. Sequencing was performed on peripheral blood. The chain carries TRBV11-2 and TRBJ1-5; possibly TRBD1 for D (6 bases). This clonotype originated in a woman aged 60-75 years with COVID-19, enrolled during active disease. The CDR3 region is CASSLGSGAGQPQHF. The CDR3 DNA reads TGTGCCAGCAGCTTAGGATCAGGGGCGGGTCAGCCCCAGCATTTT.